One sample yielded the 21 T cell receptor beta chains listed below, sequenced in a study of regulatory T cells in long-lasting Graves disease. iRepertoire HTBI primers and Arm-PCR of CDR3 regions built TCR beta libraries. A single record per CDR3 protein comes from TCRdb applying MiXCR to the multiplex PCR reads. In the table there are approximately 460,000 distinct CDR3 sequences, about 17% of which are singletons. Time point reported: newly diagnosed GD, antithyroid drugs for less than 3 months. Making the TCR library involved RNA that had been extracted from PBMCs. This sample also appeared in a second study, on T cells in Graves' hyperthyroidism and ophthalmopathy.

The material sequenced was peripheral blood mononuclear cells (PBMCs), taken at new diagnosis, from a patient treated with antithyroid drugs. Source of these receptors: a woman aged 25-40 years with Graves disease.

This clonotype was detected many times. The chain joins TRBV28 to TRBJ2-4; TRBD2 matches 8 bases. Germline V gene data show CDR1 as MDHEN and CDR2 as SYDVKM. V lost 5 bases, J lost 7 bases, and 7 bases stayed unmatched. The CDR3 is 14 residues long. The CDR3 DNA reads TGTGCCAGCAGTGCTGGACTAGCTGTCAACATTCAGTACTTC. Amino acid sequence: CASSAGLAVNIQYF.

This clonotype turned up a few times. J is TRBJ1-2 and V is TRBV6-5; tentative D call: TRBD1 (5 bases). This CDR3 is built from 12 residues. V was trimmed by 2 bases and J by 7 bases, leaving 8 bases between them. Germline V gene data show CDR1 as MNHEY and CDR2 as SVGAGI. CDR3 DNA: TGTGCCAGCAGTTACGGGGGAGGTGGCTACACCTTC. As protein: CASSYGGGGYTF.

This clonotype was seen more than once but under ten times. The V gene is TRBV4-1, the J gene TRBJ2-1; 13 bases are a match to TRBD2. CDR3 length equals 17 residues. After removal of 4 bases from V and 6 bases from J, the junction contained 9 bases not matched to a gene. CDR1 MGHRA and CDR2 YSYEKL come from the germline V gene. CDR3 region: CASSLRLTSGRANEQFF. CDR3 nucleotide sequence: TGCGCCAGCAGCCTTAGGTTAACTAGCGGGAGGGCCAATGAGCAGTTCTTC.

Comments on this clonotype: This may be a read error, as it is one base from a much larger clone. The J gene is TRBJ2-5, the V gene TRBV6-2 or TRBV6-3; a weak D match, TRBD1 (6 bases). Trimming stripped 10 bases from V and 3 bases from J, with 15 bases between. The CDR3 runs to 13 residues. CDR1 MNHEY and CDR2 SVGEGT come from the germline V gene. The CDR3 loop reads CANSLDRKETQYF. The CDR3 bases are TGTGCCAACAGCTTAGACAGGAAAGAGACCCAGTACTTC.

The sample holds many counts of this clonotype. J is TRBJ1-5 and V is TRBV27; D is undetermined. From germline, CDR1 is MNHEY and CDR2 SMNVEV (reference sequence). The CDR3 consists of 13 residues. V lost 5 bases to trimming and J lost 4 bases, with 9 bases between them. The CDR3, as DNA: TGTGCCAGCAGTACCACGGGGAATCAGCCCCAGCATTTT. Residues: CASSTTGNQPQHF.

The chain joins TRBV7-9 to TRBJ2-1, with TRBD2 matching 13 bases. The CDR3 consists of 15 residues. Per the germline V gene, CDR1 is SEHNR and CDR2 is FQNEAQ (reference sequence). Trimming cost V 6 bases and J 15 bases; bases outside gene matches: 14. The CDR3 loop reads CASSLIGTSGAFGFF. CDR3 bases: TGTGCCAGCAGTCTCATCGGGACTAGCGGGGCGTTTGGGTTCTTC.

This clonotype was seen repeatedly, ten times or more. The chain employs TRBV28 and TRBJ1-2; 11 bases match TRBD1. The V and J ends lost 2 bases and 1 base, in that order; junction bases with no gene match: 6. This CDR3 is 17 amino acids long. Germline V CDR1 and CDR2: MDHEN, SYDVKM. CDR3 residues: CASSLGMGQGVNYGYTF. DNA of the CDR3: TGTGCCAGCAGTTTAGGCATGGGACAGGGGGTTAACTATGGCTACACCTTC.

This clonotype was detected a few times. V is TRBV20-1 and J is TRBJ2-1; 12 bases are a match to TRBD1. There are 16 residues in the CDR3. The germline gives CDR1 DFQATT, CDR2 SNEGSKA (reference sequence). Trimming took 6 bases from V and 5 from J; bases not matched to a gene: 11. The CDR3 DNA follows: TGCAGTGCGGGGACAGGGGGCTTTTACGTAGACAATGAGCAGTTCTTC. The encoded protein is CSAGTGGFYVDNEQFF.

This clonotype was found many times. This chain joins TRBV20-1 and TRBJ2-5; D is ambiguous. Germline CDR1 DFQATT, CDR2 SNEGSKA (reference sequence). V shed 7 bases and J shed 5 bases, with 17 bases lying between them. The CDR3 is 13 amino acids. For the CDR3, the DNA is TGCAGTGTAAAAAGCCGGCAGGTGGAGACCCAGTACTTC. Its translation is CSVKSRQVETQYF.

Points on this clonotype: A far larger clone is just one base off, so this is likely a read error. The chain carries TRBV7-9 and TRBJ2-1; tentatively, D is TRBD2 (5 bases). The germline CDR1 and CDR2 sequences are SEHNR and FQNEAQ (reference sequence). CDR3 size: 13 residues. The CDR3 bases are TGTGCCAGCGGCTTATCCAGCGGAAATGAGCAGTTCTTC. It is translated as CASGLSSGNEQFF. Full variable domain (missing parts from reference TRBV7-9 and TRBJ2-1): DTGVSQNPRHKITKRGQNVTFRCDPISEHNRLYWYRQTLGQGPEFLTYFQNEAQLEKSRLLSDRFSAERPKGSFSTLEIQRTEQGDSAMYLCASGLSSGNEQFFGPGTRLTVL.

This clonotype was seen repeatedly, ten times or more. CDR3: CASSLGAGGQTEAFF. CDR3 in DNA: TGTGCCAGCAGCTTAGGGGCAGGGGGCCAAACTGAAGCTTTCTTT. The chain employs TRBV11-2 and TRBJ1-1; 8 nucleotides align to TRBD1. The CDR3 runs to 15 residues. Germline V gene data show CDR1 as SGHAT and CDR2 as FQNNGV. With V trimmed by 1 base and J by 5 bases, 6 bases remained unmatched.

CDR3: CASRTLNEKLFF. The CDR3 nucleotides are TGTGCCAGCAGGACACTTAATGAAAAACTGTTTTTT. This rearrangement joins TRBV6-1 to TRBJ1-4; D remains unclear. CDR3 size: 12 residues. Trimming shortened V by 6 bases and J by 4 bases, and 6 bases separated the two germline ends. Germline lookup yields CDR1 MNHNS and CDR2 SASEGT.

This clonotype was seen only a few times. The CDR3 reads CASILEAGHGYTF. The DNA of the CDR3 is TGTGCCAGCATTCTAGAGGCAGGGCATGGCTACACCTTC. J is TRBJ1-2 and V is TRBV7-9, with D perhaps matching TRBD1 (5 bases). Germline CDR1 reads SEHNR; CDR2 reads FQNEAQ (reference sequence). V was trimmed by 7 bases and J by 6 bases, leaving 15 bases between them. This CDR3 spans 13 amino acids.

The J gene is TRBJ2-3, the V gene TRBV28; D is uncertain. The CDR3 spans 19 residues. Trimming left V 5 bases short and J 5 bases short, with 29 bases between. Germline CDR1 and CDR2: MDHEN and SYDVKM. This chain's CDR3 is CASSPRIEARAPTIDTQYF. The DNA for the CDR3 is TGTGCCAGCAGTCCACGGATAGAGGCCCGTGCGCCTACAATAGATACGCAGTATTTT.

Many counts were recorded for this clonotype. The rearrangement links TRBV18 to TRBJ1-1; tentatively, D is TRBD1 (5 bases). This CDR3 is built from 14 residues. Between the trimmed V and J ends, which lost 0 bases and 5 bases, there was a span of 10 bases. CDR1 and CDR2 from the germline V gene are KGHSH and LQKENI. CDR3 DNA sequence: TGTGCCAGCTCACCACCGTGGGGGGAAACTGAAGCTTTCTTT. Encoded protein: CASSPPWGETEAFF.

This clonotype occurred many times. V is TRBV7-9 and J is TRBJ2-1; TRBD2 is a possible D gene (6 bases). Deletions cut 10 bases from V and 0 bases from J, with 16 bases between. The CDR3 has 15 amino acids. The germline V gene has CDR1 SEHNR and CDR2 FQNEAQ (reference sequence). CDR3 sequence: CATTSSASSYNEQFF. The CDR3 DNA is TGTGCCACTACTTCTAGCGCCAGCTCCTACAATGAGCAGTTCTTC. Full variable domain (outside the CDR3, taken from reference TRBV7-9 and TRBJ2-1): DTGVSQNPRHKITKRGQNVTFRCDPISEHNRLYWYRQTLGQGPEFLTYFQNEAQLEKSRLLSDRFSAERPKGSFSTLEIQRTEQGDSAMYLCATTSSASSYNEQFFGPGTRLTVL.

This clonotype showed up many times. The V gene is TRBV29-1, the J gene TRBJ2-7, with a weak D call TRBD1 (6 bases). In germline, CDR1 is SQVTM, CDR2 ANQGSEA. V was shortened by 7 bases and J by 0 bases, with 10 bases between the two germline ends. The CDR3 sequence is 12 residues long. CDR3 in DNA: TGCAGCGGTGGGACAAGCTCCTACGAGCAGTACTTC. Translating it yields CSGGTSSYEQYF.

The sample holds many counts of this clonotype. V is TRBV20-1 and J is TRBJ2-7; D call uncertain. CDR3 length equals 11 residues. V shed 6 bases and J shed 9 bases, with 15 bases lying between them. Germline V gene data show CDR1 as DFQATT and CDR2 as SNEGSKA (reference sequence). CDR3 region: CSASPGEAQYF. CDR3 sequence (DNA): TGCAGTGCCTCCCCGGGCGAGGCGCAGTACTTC.

This clonotype was picked up a small number of times. J is TRBJ2-5 and V is TRBV24-1; D unresolved. The CDR3 length is 14 residues. Per germline, CDR1 KGHDR and CDR2 SFDVKD. Between the trimmed V and J ends, which lost 0 bases and 3 bases, there was a span of 7 bases. The CDR3 loop is CATSDLRQEETQYF. CDR3 bases: TGTGCCACCAGTGATTTGAGGCAGGAAGAGACCCAGTACTTC.

J is TRBJ1-5 and V is TRBV6-1, with D unclear. Between the trimmed V and J ends, which lost 1 base and 4 bases, there was a span of 8 bases. CDR3 length: 14 residues. The V gene's germline CDR1 is MNHNS and CDR2 SASEGT. The CDR3 DNA follows: TGTGCCAGCAGTGAAGATCGAGAAAATCAGCCCCAGCATTTT. Translation gives CASSEDRENQPQHF.

This clonotype was recorded many times. The chain links TRBV20-1 to TRBJ1-4; tentative D call: TRBD1 (5 bases). The CDR3 has 13 amino acids. Per the germline V gene, CDR1 is DFQATT and CDR2 is SNEGSKA (reference sequence). V lost 7 bases, J lost 4 bases, and 13 bases lay in between. DNA of the CDR3: TGCAGTGTTCCAAGACAGATTAATGAAAAACTGTTTTTT. Protein: CSVPRQINEKLFF.